The 3 T cell receptor beta chains below come from one sample, sequenced in a study of blood T cell repertoires in COVID-19. Profiled with immunoSEQ multiplex PCR; TCRdb holds only in-frame clones, not every one. The profile shows fewer than 200,000 clones, roughly 91% of them singletons. The material sequenced was peripheral blood. The receptors derive from a woman aged 50 to 60 with acute or convalescent COVID-19.

The J gene is TRBJ2-1, the V gene TRBV7-9; D gene unclear. CDR1 SEHNR and CDR2 FQNEAQ come from the germline V gene (reference sequence). This CDR3 has 15 residues. V dropped 6 bases and J dropped 8 bases, with 20 bases sitting between them. CDR3 DNA sequence: TGTGCCAGCAGTAACCTCGTTCTAGGAATCTATGAGCAGTTCTTC. As protein: CASSNLVLGIYEQFF.

The chain uses TRBV24-1 and TRBJ1-3; D remains ambiguous. This CDR3 is built from 12 residues. The germline V gene has CDR1 KGHDR and CDR2 SFDVKD. Trimming cost V 12 bases and J 1 base, with 9 bases left between them. The CDR3 spells CASGVSGNTIYF. The CDR3 DNA sequence: TGTGCCTCCGGGGTGTCTGGAAACACCATATATTTT.

This rearrangement joins TRBV7-3 to TRBJ2-7; possibly TRBD1 for D (6 bases). Germline V gives CDR1 SGHTA, CDR2 FQGTGA. The CDR3 has 13 amino acids. Trimming stripped 2 bases from V and 5 bases from J, with 10 bases between. The CDR3 sequence: CASSLGWGHEQYF. DNA for the CDR3: TGTGCCAGCAGCTTAGGCTGGGGGCACGAGCAGTACTTC.